A selection of T cell receptor beta chains follows, all from one sample in a study of T cells in Graves' hyperthyroidism and ophthalmopathy. One entry per CDR3 protein, called by TCRdb with MiXCR from the multiplex PCR reads. Here the sample spans about 180,000 distinct CDR3 sequences, about a sixth being singletons. Sequencing input: blood. The receptors derive from a woman in her 50s with Graves' hyperthyroidism. Each CDR3 is given with its conserved first and last residue. The order of the fields is V gene, D gene, clone size, J gene, CDR3 protein, CDR3 DNA. The D gene is left open where the match is weak. Expanded clones are given a class, and other clones once, few, many or no size at all.

V: TRBV24-1; D: .; size: many; J: TRBJ2-2; CDR3: CATSEASVRGTGELFF; DNA: TGTGCCACCAGTGAGGCTAGCGTGAGGGGCACCGGGGAGCTGTTTTTT
V: TRBV6-2/TRBV6-3; D: TRBD1; size: many; J: TRBJ2-2; CDR3: CASGPVERTGITGELFF; DNA: TGTGCCAGCGGTCCCGTCGAGAGGACAGGGATCACCGGGGAGCTGTTTTTT
V: TRBV11-2; D: .; size: many; J: TRBJ1-3; CDR3: CASSFPGARNTIYF; DNA: TGTGCCAGCAGCTTCCCAGGGGCTAGAAACACCATATATTTT
V: TRBV20-1; D: .; size: many; J: TRBJ1-1; CDR3: CSANGGNTEAFF; DNA: TGCAGTGCTAACGGGGGGAACACTGAAGCTTTCTTT
V: TRBV5-6; D: TRBD1; size: few; J: TRBJ2-2; CDR3: CASQGAGTGELFF; DNA: TGTGCCAGTCAGGGGGCGGGCACCGGGGAGCTGTTTTTT
V: TRBV7-9; D: TRBD2; size: many; J: TRBJ2-1; CDR3: CASSLTSLAGGTYNEQFF; DNA: TGTGCCAGCAGCTTAACGTCCCTAGCGGGGGGTACTTACAATGAGCAGTTCTTC
V: TRBV15; D: .; size: many; J: TRBJ1-2; CDR3: CATSRGVTNYGYTF; DNA: TGTGCCACCAGCAGAGGGGTGACTAACTATGGCTACACCTTC
V: TRBV5-1; D: TRBD1; size: many; J: TRBJ2-2; CDR3: CASSGKTGGTGELFF; DNA: TGCGCCAGCAGCGGGAAGACAGGGGGCACCGGGGAGCTGTTTTTT
V: TRBV4-2; D: TRBD1; size: few; J: TRBJ2-1; CDR3: CASSPKGQNNNEQFF; DNA: TGTGCCAGCAGCCCGAAGGGACAGAATAACAATGAGCAGTTCTTC
V: TRBV20-1; D: .; size: many; J: TRBJ1-5; CDR3: CSVKRLGEDVQPQHF; DNA: TGCAGTGTTAAGCGCCTCGGGGAGGATGTTCAGCCCCAGCATTTT
V: TRBV6-1; D: TRBD1; size: many; J: TRBJ2-2; CDR3: CASRQGRNSNTGELFF; DNA: TGTGCCAGTCGACAGGGGCGAAATTCGAACACCGGGGAGCTGTTTTTT
V: TRBV12-3/TRBV12-4; D: .; size: many; J: TRBJ2-5; CDR3: CASSLRVRETQYF; DNA: TGTGCCAGCAGCCTAAGGGTACGGGAGACCCAGTACTTC
V: TRBV19; D: .; size: many; J: TRBJ2-1; CDR3: CASSIGGYNEQFF; DNA: TGTGCCAGTAGTATAGGAGGTTACAATGAGCAGTTCTTC
V: TRBV6-1; D: .; size: many; J: TRBJ2-1; CDR3: CASSSADSYNEQFF; DNA: TGTGCCAGCAGTTCGGCAGACTCTTACAATGAGCAGTTCTTC
V: TRBV9; D: .; size: many; J: TRBJ2-2; CDR3: CASSVGDTGELFF; DNA: TGTGCCAGCAGCGTAGGGGACACCGGGGAGCTGTTTTTT
V: TRBV12-3/TRBV12-4; D: TRBD1; size: many; J: TRBJ1-1; CDR3: CASRPGTGGKNTEAFF; DNA: TGTGCCAGCAGACCCGGGACAGGGGGCAAGAACACTGAAGCTTTCTTT
V: TRBV5-1; D: .; size: .; J: TRBJ1-2; CDR3: CASSLSTLNYGYTF; DNA: TGCGCCAGCAGCTTAAGTACTCTAAACTATGGCTACACCTTC
V: TRBV6-5; D: TRBD2; size: many; J: TRBJ2-5; CDR3: CASSYSWGRAETQYF; DNA: TGTGCCAGCAGTTACTCGTGGGGGAGGGCAGAGACCCAGTACTTC
V: TRBV19; D: .; size: many; J: TRBJ1-1; CDR3: CASSIIRAGPSEAFF; DNA: .
V: TRBV7-6; D: .; size: few; J: TRBJ1-1; CDR3: CASSLTPGAMNTEAFF; DNA: TGTGCCAGCAGCTTAACGCCAGGGGCAATGAACACTGAAGCTTTCTTT
V: TRBV7-2; D: .; size: many; J: TRBJ1-5; CDR3: CASSLYGGSNQPQHF; DNA: TGTGCCAGCAGCTTATACGGGGGTTCCAATCAGCCCCAGCATTTT
V: TRBV6-1; D: .; size: many; J: TRBJ2-7; CDR3: CASKDTADEQYF; DNA: TGTGCCAGCAAGGACACAGCGGACGAGCAGTACTTC
V: TRBV5-4; D: .; size: many; J: TRBJ1-6; CDR3: CASSSSGVSPLHF; DNA: TGTGCCAGCAGCTCGTCAGGGGTTTCACCCCTCCACTTT
V: TRBV7-8; D: .; size: many; J: TRBJ1-5; CDR3: CASSTRRRGIQPQHF; DNA: TGTGCCAGCAGCACGAGACGGCGGGGGATTCAGCCCCAGCATTTT
V: TRBV15; D: .; size: many; J: TRBJ2-1; CDR3: CATSTSRAWGNNEQFF; DNA: TGTGCCACCAGCACCTCTCGGGCTTGGGGGAATAATGAGCAGTTCTTC
V: TRBV7-3; D: .; size: many; J: TRBJ1-5; CDR3: CASSLNRVPSNQPQHF; DNA: TGTGCCAGCAGCTTAAACAGGGTTCCGAGCAATCAGCCCCAGCATTTT
V: TRBV20-1; D: .; size: many; J: TRBJ2-7; CDR3: CSASTTSSYEQYF; DNA: TGCAGTGCTAGTACGACTAGTAGCTACGAGCAGTACTTC
V: TRBV19; D: .; size: many; J: TRBJ1-4; CDR3: CASSTRNYRSTNEKLFF; DNA: TGTGCCAGTAGTACGAGAAACTACAGGTCAACTAATGAAAAACTGTTTTTT
V: TRBV29-1; D: .; size: many; J: TRBJ2-1; CDR3: CSGIASSYNEQFF; DNA: TGCAGCGGAATAGCAAGCTCCTACAATGAGCAGTTCTTC
V: TRBV5-5; D: .; size: few; J: TRBJ2-7; CDR3: CASSLWAGNSYEQYF; DNA: TGTGCCAGCAGCTTGTGGGCCGGAAACTCCTACGAGCAGTACTTC
V: TRBV7-2; D: TRBD2; size: many; J: TRBJ2-3; CDR3: CASSFSSGGKITQYF; DNA: TGTGCCAGCAGCTTCTCTTCCGGGGGGAAAATTACGCAGTATTTT
V: TRBV25-1; D: TRBD1; size: many; J: TRBJ2-7; CDR3: CASSVQPQEGQDSYEQYF; DNA: TGTGCCAGCAGCGTCCAACCCCAAGAGGGACAGGACTCCTACGAGCAGTACTTC
V: TRBV6-1; D: .; size: many; J: TRBJ1-2; CDR3: CASSLGSDYGYTF; DNA: TGTGCCAGCAGTTTGGGGTCGGACTATGGCTACACCTTC
V: TRBV10-3; D: .; size: many; J: TRBJ1-1; CDR3: CAIRSGSTGPNTEAFF; DNA: TGTGCCATCCGTTCGGGCAGTACCGGACCTAACACTGAAGCTTTCTTT
V: TRBV6-1; D: .; size: many; J: TRBJ1-4; CDR3: CASSEGLGHGEKLFF; DNA: TGTGCCAGCAGTGAGGGTCTGGGACACGGTGAAAAACTGTTTTTT
V: TRBV10-3; D: TRBD1; size: many; J: TRBJ1-4; CDR3: CAISGQGTEKLFF; DNA: TGTGCCATCAGTGGACAGGGGACGGAAAAACTGTTTTTT
V: TRBV28; D: TRBD1; size: .; J: TRBJ2-1; CDR3: CASSFGTGYHNEQFF; DNA: TGTGCCAGCAGTTTCGGGACAGGATATCACAATGAGCAGTTCTTC
V: TRBV5-1; D: .; size: many; J: TRBJ2-5; CDR3: CASSLAGRRLYQETQYF; DNA: TGCGCCAGCAGCTTGGCCGGCAGGCGCCTTTACCAAGAGACCCAGTACTTC
V: TRBV5-8; D: .; size: many; J: TRBJ2-3; CDR3: CASSLVQTSMDTQYF; DNA: TGTGCCAGCAGCTTGGTGCAGACGAGTATGGATACGCAGTATTTT
V: TRBV19; D: TRBD1; size: many; J: TRBJ1-2; CDR3: CASSLGTGPGYGYTF; DNA: TGTGCCAGTAGTCTCGGGACAGGGCCGGGCTATGGCTACACCTTC
V: TRBV20-1; D: .; size: many; J: TRBJ2-3; CDR3: CSVQKSSTDTQYF; DNA: TGCAGTGTACAAAAGTCTAGCACAGATACGCAGTATTTT
V: TRBV2; D: .; size: many; J: TRBJ2-7; CDR3: CASLTEQGTYEQYF; DNA: TGTGCCAGCCTCACCGAACAGGGAACCTACGAGCAGTACTTC
V: TRBV11-3; D: TRBD2; size: .; J: TRBJ2-2; CDR3: CASSSRDYNTGELFF; DNA: TGTGCCAGCAGCTCCCGGGACTATAACACCGGGGAGCTGTTTTTT
V: TRBV7-3; D: .; size: .; J: TRBJ2-5; CDR3: CASSSHDGGTQYF; DNA: TGTGCCAGCAGCTCCCACGACGGGGGGACCCAGTACTTC
V: TRBV19; D: .; size: few; J: TRBJ2-4; CDR3: CASSPIGGKNIQYF; DNA: TGTGCCAGTAGTCCCATCGGGGGAAAAAACATTCAGTACTTC
V: TRBV19; D: TRBD1; size: .; J: TRBJ2-7; CDR3: CASSTGTGREQYF; DNA: TGTGCCAGTAGTACCGGGACAGGGCGGGAGCAGTACTTC
V: TRBV5-1; D: .; size: many; J: TRBJ2-1; CDR3: CASSSSRNEQFF; DNA: TGCGCCAGCAGCTCATCCCGCAATGAGCAGTTCTTC
V: TRBV20-1; D: TRBD1; size: .; J: TRBJ1-1; CDR3: CSAALHGTGNTEAFF; DNA: TGCAGTGCTGCCCTCCACGGGACAGGGAACACTGAAGCTTTCTTT
V: TRBV7-2; D: TRBD1; size: many; J: TRBJ2-7; CDR3: CASSLGQGRGSYEQYF; DNA: TGTGCCAGCAGCTTAGGACAGGGAAGGGGCTCCTACGAGCAGTACTTC
V: TRBV28; D: .; size: many; J: TRBJ1-1; CDR3: CASSSLPLAGTEAFF; DNA: TGTGCCAGCAGTTCCCTGCCTCTCGCTGGCACTGAAGCTTTCTTT
V: TRBV28; D: .; size: many; J: TRBJ1-5; CDR3: CASALGVHQPQHF; DNA: TGTGCCAGCGCCCTCGGGGTACATCAGCCCCAGCATTTT
V: TRBV14; D: .; size: many; J: TRBJ1-5; CDR3: CASSQERNQPQHF; DNA: TGTGCCAGCAGCCAAGAAAGGAATCAGCCCCAGCATTTT
V: TRBV7-8; D: .; size: many; J: TRBJ1-5; CDR3: CASSRTPRGEVLYQPQHF; DNA: TGTGCCAGCAGCCGCACGCCAAGGGGCGAGGTTTTGTATCAGCCCCAGCATTTT